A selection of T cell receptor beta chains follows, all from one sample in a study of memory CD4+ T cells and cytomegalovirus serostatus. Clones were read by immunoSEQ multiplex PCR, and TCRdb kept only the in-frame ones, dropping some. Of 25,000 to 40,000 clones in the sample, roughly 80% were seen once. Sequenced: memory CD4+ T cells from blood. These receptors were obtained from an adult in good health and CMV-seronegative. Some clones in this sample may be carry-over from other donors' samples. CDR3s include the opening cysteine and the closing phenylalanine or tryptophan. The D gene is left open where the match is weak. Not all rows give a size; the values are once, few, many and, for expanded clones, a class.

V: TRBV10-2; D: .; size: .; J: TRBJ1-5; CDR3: CASSDTGNNQPQHF; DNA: TGCGCCAGCAGTGATACAGGGAACAATCAGCCCCAGCATTTT
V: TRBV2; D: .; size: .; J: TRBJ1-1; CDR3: CASSAGTLNTEAFF; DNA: TGTGCCAGCAGTGCCGGGACCCTCAACACTGAAGCTTTCTTT
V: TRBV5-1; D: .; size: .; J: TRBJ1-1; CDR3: CASSLGPGEGTEAFF; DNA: TGCGCCAGCAGCTTGGGACCGGGAGAAGGCACTGAAGCTTTCTTT
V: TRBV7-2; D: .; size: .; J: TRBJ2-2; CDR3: CASSLKPTGELFF; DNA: TGTGCCAGCAGCTTAAAACCCACCGGGGAGCTGTTTTTT
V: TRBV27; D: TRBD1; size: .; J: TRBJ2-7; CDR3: CASSSSPGQGFYEQYF; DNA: TGTGCCAGCAGTAGTTCTCCGGGACAGGGGTTTTACGAGCAGTACTTC
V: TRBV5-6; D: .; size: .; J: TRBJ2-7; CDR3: CASSADWPQGPEQYF; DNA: TGTGCCAGCAGCGCCGATTGGCCTCAGGGGCCCGAGCAGTACTTC
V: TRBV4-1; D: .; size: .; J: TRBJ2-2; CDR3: CASSRSAGSGTGELFF; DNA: TGCGCCAGCAGCCGGTCCGCAGGGAGTGGGACCGGGGAGCTGTTTTTT
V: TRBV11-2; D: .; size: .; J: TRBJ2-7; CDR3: CASSLGSGAREQYF; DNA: TGTGCCAGCAGCTTAGGCTCGGGGGCGAGGGAGCAGTACTTC
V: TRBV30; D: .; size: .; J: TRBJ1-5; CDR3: CAWSVSTDNQPQHF; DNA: TGTGCCTGGAGTGTATCGACAGACAATCAGCCCCAGCATTTT
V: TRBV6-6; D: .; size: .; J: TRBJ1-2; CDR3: CASLGGANYGYTF; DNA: TGTGCCAGCTTAGGTGGAGCTAACTATGGCTACACCTTC
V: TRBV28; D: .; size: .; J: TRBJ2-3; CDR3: CASRRIRVSTTDTQYF; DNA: TGTGCCAGCAGGCGTATCAGGGTTTCAACCACAGATACGCAGTATTTT
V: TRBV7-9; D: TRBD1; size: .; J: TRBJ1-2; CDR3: CAIPGQGPIGYTF; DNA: TGTGCCATCCCGGGACAGGGACCCATTGGCTACACCTTC
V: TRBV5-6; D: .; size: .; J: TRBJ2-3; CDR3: CASSLRTATSTDTQYF; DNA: TGTGCCAGCAGCTTGAGAACCGCCACTAGCACAGATACGCAGTATTTT
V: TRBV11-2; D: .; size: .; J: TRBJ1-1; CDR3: CASSLNGARNTEAFF; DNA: TGTGCCAGCAGCTTAAACGGGGCCAGGAACACTGAAGCTTTCTTT
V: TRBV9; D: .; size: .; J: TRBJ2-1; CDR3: CASSGGGRADYNEQFF; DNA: TGTGCCAGCAGCGGGGGGGGCAGGGCGGACTACAATGAGCAGTTCTTC
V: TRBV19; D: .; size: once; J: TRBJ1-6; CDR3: CASSIAWGNSPLHF; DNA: TGTGCCAGTAGTATTGCGTGGGGAAATTCACCCCTCCACTTT
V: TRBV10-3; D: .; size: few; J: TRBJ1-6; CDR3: CAISENGPINSPLHF; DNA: TGTGCCATCAGTGAGAATGGGCCTATTAATTCACCCCTCCACTTT
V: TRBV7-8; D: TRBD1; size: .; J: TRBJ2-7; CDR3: CASSLEGQGHYEQYF; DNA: TGTGCCAGCAGCCTCGAAGGACAGGGCCACTACGAGCAGTACTTC
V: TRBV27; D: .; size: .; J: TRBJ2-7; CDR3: CASSLSFSSYEQYF; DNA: TGTGCCAGCAGTTTATCCTTCAGCTCCTACGAGCAGTACTTC
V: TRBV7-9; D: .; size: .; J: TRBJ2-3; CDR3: CASSLGANTDTQYF; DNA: TGTGCCAGCAGCTTAGGAGCCAACACAGATACGCAGTATTTT
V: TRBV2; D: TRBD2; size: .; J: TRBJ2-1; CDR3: CASSASGHNEQFF; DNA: TGTGCCAGCTCCGCTAGCGGACACAATGAGCAGTTCTTC
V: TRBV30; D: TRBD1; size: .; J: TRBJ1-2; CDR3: CAWTSTGGYGYTF; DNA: TGTGCCTGGACAAGCACAGGGGGCTATGGCTACACCTTC
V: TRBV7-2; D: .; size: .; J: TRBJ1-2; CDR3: CASSLERLNGYTF; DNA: TGTGCCAGCAGCTTAGAGAGACTTAATGGCTACACCTTC
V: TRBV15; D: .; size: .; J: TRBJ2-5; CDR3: CATSWAIKETQYF; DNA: TGTGCCACCTCCTGGGCAATCAAAGAGACCCAGTACTTC
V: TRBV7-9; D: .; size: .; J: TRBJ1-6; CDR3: CASSFAGRETSPLHF; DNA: TGTGCCAGCAGCTTCGCAGGTAGAGAGACTTCACCCCTCCACTTT
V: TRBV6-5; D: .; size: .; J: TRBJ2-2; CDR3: CASSARRAGELFF; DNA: TGTGCCAGCAGTGCTAGACGGGCCGGGGAGCTGTTTTTT
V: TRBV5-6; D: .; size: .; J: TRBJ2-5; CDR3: CASSREGIETQYF; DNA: TGTGCCAGCAGCAGAGAGGGTATTGAGACCCAGTACTTC
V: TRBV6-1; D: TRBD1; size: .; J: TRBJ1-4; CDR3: CASSGQGGHATNEKLFF; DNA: TGTGCCAGCAGTGGACAGGGGGGCCATGCAACTAATGAAAAACTGTTTTTT
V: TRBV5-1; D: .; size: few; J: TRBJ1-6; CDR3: CASSSQQGDSSPLHF; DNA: TGCGCCAGCAGCTCACAACAGGGAGATTCTTCACCCCTCCACTTT
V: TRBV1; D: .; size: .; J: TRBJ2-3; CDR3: CTSSPLVTTDTQYF; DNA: TGCACCAGCAGCCCACTAGTAACCACAGATACGCAGTATTTT
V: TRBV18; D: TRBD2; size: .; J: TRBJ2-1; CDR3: CASSPPTSGGSMPGNEQFF; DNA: TGCGCCAGCTCACCACCAACTAGCGGGGGGAGCATGCCGGGCAATGAGCAGTTCTTC
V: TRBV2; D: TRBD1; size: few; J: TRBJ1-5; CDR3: CASESNRGGNQPQHF; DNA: TGTGCCAGCGAGAGTAACAGGGGAGGCAACCAGCCCCAGCATTTT
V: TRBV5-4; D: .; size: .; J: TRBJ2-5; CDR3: CASSLRQETQYF; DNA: TGTGCCAGCAGCTTGCGGCAAGAGACCCAGTACTTC
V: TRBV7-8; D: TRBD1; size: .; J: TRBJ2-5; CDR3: CASSFTGDQYF; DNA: TGTGCCAGCAGCTTTACAGGGGACCAGTACTTC
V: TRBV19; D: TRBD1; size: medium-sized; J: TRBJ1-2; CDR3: CASSNREMGQIYGYTF; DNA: TGTGCCAGTAGCAACAGGGAAATGGGACAGATTTATGGCTACACCTTC
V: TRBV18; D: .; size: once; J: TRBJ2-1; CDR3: CASSLDREGYNEQFF; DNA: TGTGCCAGCTCACTCGACAGGGAGGGCTACAATGAGCAGTTCTTC
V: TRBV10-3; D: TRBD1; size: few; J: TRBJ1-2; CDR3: CAISEGLGQGYGYTF; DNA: TGTGCCATCAGTGAGGGTTTGGGACAGGGATACGGCTACACCTTC
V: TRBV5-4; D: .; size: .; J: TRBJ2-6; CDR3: CASSMRTVFSGANVLTF; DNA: TGTGCCAGCAGCATGAGGACGGTCTTCTCTGGGGCCAACGTCCTGACTTTC
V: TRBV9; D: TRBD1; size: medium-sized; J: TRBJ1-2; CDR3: CASSVEDRNGGYTF; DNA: TGTGCCAGCAGCGTAGAGGACAGGAATGGAGGCTACACCTTC
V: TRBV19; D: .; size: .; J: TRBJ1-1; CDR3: CASSSDRAVNTEAFF; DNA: TGTGCCAGTAGTTCAGATCGGGCCGTGAACACTGAAGCTTTCTTT
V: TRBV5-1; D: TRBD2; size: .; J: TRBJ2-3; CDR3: CASSYGTSGGFTDTQYF; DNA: TGCGCCAGCAGCTACGGGACTAGCGGGGGGTTCACAGATACGCAGTATTTT
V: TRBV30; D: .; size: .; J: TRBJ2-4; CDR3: CAWNPGPAKNIQYF; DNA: TGTGCCTGGAATCCAGGACCAGCCAAAAACATTCAGTACTTC
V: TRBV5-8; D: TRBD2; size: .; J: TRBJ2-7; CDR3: CASSLFLAGGEQYF; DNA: TGTGCCAGCAGCTTGTTTCTAGCGGGGGGCGAGCAGTACTTC
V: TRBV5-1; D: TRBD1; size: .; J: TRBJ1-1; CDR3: CASRTGTSNTEAFF; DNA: TGCGCCAGTAGGACAGGTACATCGAACACTGAAGCTTTCTTT
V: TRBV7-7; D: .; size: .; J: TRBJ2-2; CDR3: CASSARVGGELFF; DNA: TGTGCTAGCAGCGCCCGAGTTGGCGGGGAGCTGTTTTTT
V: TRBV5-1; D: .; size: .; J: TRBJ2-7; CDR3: CASSPGGNYEQYF; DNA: TGCGCCAGCAGCCCCGGAGGAAACTACGAGCAGTACTTC
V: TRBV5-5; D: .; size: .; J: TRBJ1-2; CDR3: CASSLWLGYTF; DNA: TGTGCCAGCAGCTTGTGGCTGGGCTACACCTTC
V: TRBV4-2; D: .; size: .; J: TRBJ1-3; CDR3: CASSQEPGVSSGNTIYF; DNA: TGTGCCAGCAGCCAAGAGCCCGGGGTCAGCTCTGGAAACACCATATATTTT
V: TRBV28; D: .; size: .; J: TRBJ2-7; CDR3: CASSTIGISLYEQYF; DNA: TGTGCCAGCAGTACTATCGGGATCTCCCTCTACGAGCAGTACTTC
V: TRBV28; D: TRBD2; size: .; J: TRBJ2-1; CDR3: CASWTSSRNEQFF; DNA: TGTGCCAGTTGGACTAGCTCTCGAAATGAGCAGTTCTTC
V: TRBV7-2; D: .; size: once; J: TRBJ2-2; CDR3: CASSTRQTGELFF; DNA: TGTGCCAGCAGCACCCGACAGACCGGGGAGCTGTTTTTT
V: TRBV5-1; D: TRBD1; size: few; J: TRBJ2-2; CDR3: CASSFDRAGTGELFF; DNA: TGCGCCAGCAGCTTTGACAGGGCGGGCACCGGGGAGCTGTTTTTT
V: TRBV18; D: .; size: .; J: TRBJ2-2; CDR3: CASSPGQESAGGLFF; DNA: TGTGCCAGCTCCCCCGGACAGGAGAGTGCCGGGGGGCTGTTTTTT
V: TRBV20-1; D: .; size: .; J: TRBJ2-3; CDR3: CSASPRDTQYF; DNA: TGCAGTGCTTCCCCCCGGGATACGCAGTATTTT